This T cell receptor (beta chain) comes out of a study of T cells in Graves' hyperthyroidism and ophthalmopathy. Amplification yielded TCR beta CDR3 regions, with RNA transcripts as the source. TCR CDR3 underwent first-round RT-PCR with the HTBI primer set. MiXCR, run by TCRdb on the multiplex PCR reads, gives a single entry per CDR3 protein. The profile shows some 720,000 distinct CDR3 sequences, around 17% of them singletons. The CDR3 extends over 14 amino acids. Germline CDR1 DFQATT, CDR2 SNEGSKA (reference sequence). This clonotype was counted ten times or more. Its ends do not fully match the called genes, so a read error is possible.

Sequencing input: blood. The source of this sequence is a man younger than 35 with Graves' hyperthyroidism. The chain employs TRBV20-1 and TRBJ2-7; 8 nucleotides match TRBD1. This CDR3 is CNARAAQGADEQYF. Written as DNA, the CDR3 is TGCAATGCTAGAGCCGCGCAGGGGGCGGACGAGCAGTACTTC.